This TCR beta chain was recorded in a study of shared clonotypes between healthy human individuals. Method: immunoSEQ multiplex PCR; TCRdb's copy keeps in-frame clones and lacks some. The sample shows a few hundred thousand clones, around 78% of them seen only once. Deletions cut 5 bases from V and 6 bases from J, with 7 bases between. Germline values: CDR1 MNHNS, CDR2 SASEGT. The CDR3 loop spans 11 amino acids. The V call is TRBV6-1, the J call TRBJ1-1; no definite D call. Sequenced material: PBMCs. The sequence derives from a woman aged 40 to 50 in good health. Some clones in this sample may be carry-over from other donors' samples. DNA for the CDR3: TGTGCCAGCAGTTCCCCCCCTGAAGCTTTCTTT. Protein product: CASSSPPEAFF.